This TCR beta chain was recorded in a study of OX40 agonist ivuxolimab in advanced cancers. On the study more broadly: A male proportion of over 75% was recorded, with mean age around 60 years and range about 20 to 79. Study observations and caveats: Clonal expansion among partial responders at 0.1-3.0 mg/kg ranked near the lowest. Averaged across samples, CD8+ T cells carried more expanded clones than CD4+ did.

This clone has a handful of counts. Its antigen remains unknown. The CDR3 contains 14 residues. Germline CDR1 and CDR2: MNHEY and SMNVEV (reference sequence). The V gene lost 11 bases and the J gene lost 3 bases, with 19 bases spanning the gap. TCRdb's table, derived via immunoSEQ multiplex PCR, lists solely in-frame clones and lacks some. The repertoire holds some 94,000 clones, roughly 95% seen once, with around 2% in the top ten. This sample comprised CD4+ or CD8+ T cells sorted from blood, obtained in a trial of the OX40 agonist ivuxolimab. This chain connects TRBV27 to TRBJ1-1; a weak D match, TRBD1 (6 bases). The receptor comes from an adult with an advanced solid tumor such as melanoma, head and neck, liver or kidney cancer. This CDR3 reads CAVGAQGADTEAFF. As DNA, the CDR3 is TGTGCCGTAGGGGCACAGGGTGCGGACACTGAAGCTTTCTTT.